Presented here are 26 T cell receptor beta chains from one specimen sequenced in a study of human T cells and chemical hapten exposure. The time point denotes: patch test 1, 2 weeks after DPC sensitization. Sample treatment: therapeutic diphenylcyclopropenone sensitization with weekly scalp DPC. Each CDR3 protein is one row after TCRdb ran MiXCR on the RACE reads. The sample comprises 150,000 to 200,000 distinct CDR3 sequences, roughly 15% of which are singletons, and about 1.7% rests with the top ten. The specimen comprised whole blood, sampled in connection with sensitization to the hapten diphenylcyclopropenone (DPC). The receptors were gathered from a woman under 40 with alopecia areata. Some clones in this sample may be carry-over from other donors' samples.

This clonotype was picked up many times. The chain carries TRBV11-3 and TRBJ1-1; D is undetermined. The germline V gene has CDR1 SGHNT and CDR2 YENEEA. V was shortened by 4 bases and J by 0 bases, with 3 bases between the two germline ends. CDR3 length equals 12 residues. CDR3 coding DNA: TGTGCCAGCAGCTGGATGAACACTGAAGCTTTCTTT. Translation gives CASSWMNTEAFF.

In the case of this clonotype: One junction end does not reproduce the germline sequence, and a read error may be involved. This chain joins TRBV12-3 or TRBV12-4 and TRBJ1-5; D perhaps matches TRBD1 (5 bases). The CDR3 sequence is 14 residues long. The CDR3 region has the DNA TGTGCCAGCAGTTTATCCTGGGGCAATAAGCCCCAGCATTTT. This gives the protein CASSLSWGNKPQHF.

The chain is built from TRBV5-8 and TRBJ2-3, with 7 bases matching TRBD2. Germline CDR1 and CDR2: SGHTS and YDEGEE. The J segment lost 6 bases and the V segment lost 4 bases, leaving 14 bases of the junction unmatched. The CDR3 spans 16 residues. The CDR3: CASSDGLVGVVDTQYF. The CDR3 nucleotides are TGTGCCAGCAGCGACGGACTAGTGGGAGTTGTGGATACGCAGTATTTT.

This clonotype has only a few counts. This chain connects TRBV13 to TRBJ2-1; 9 nucleotides line up with TRBD2. This CDR3 has 16 amino acids. V trimming: 5 bases; J trimming: 7 bases; junction bases outside the gene matches: 12. Germline CDR1 is PRHDT and CDR2 is FYEKMQ (reference sequence). CDR3 sequence: CASSPQLGLAFNEQFF. For the CDR3, the DNA is TGTGCCAGCAGCCCACAATTGGGACTAGCTTTTAATGAGCAGTTCTTC.

The sample holds many counts of this clonotype. This chain uses TRBV7-2 with TRBJ2-3, with 9 bases identical to TRBD2. V trimming: 2 bases; J trimming: 2 bases; junction bases outside the gene matches: 11. The CDR3 totals 18 residues. From germline, CDR1 is SGHTA and CDR2 FQGNSA. The CDR3 DNA sequence: TGTGCCAGCAGCTTAAAAGCGGGGGGTAGTTTTAACACAGATACGCAGTATTTT. Translated: CASSLKAGGSFNTDTQYF.

The chain links TRBV4-1 to TRBJ1-5, with a weak D call TRBD1 (5 bases). This CDR3 region has 15 residues. V shed 2 bases and J shed 5 bases, with 13 bases lying between them. Looked up from germline, CDR1 is MGHRA and CDR2 is YSYEKL. The CDR3 DNA is TGCGCCAGCAGCCAACTTACGGGGGATGATCAGCCCCAGCATTTT. Amino acid sequence: CASSQLTGDDQPQHF.

The sample holds a few counts of this clonotype. This chain joins TRBV4-3 and TRBJ2-1, with D perhaps TRBD1 (5 bases). Trimming pared 0 bases from V and 0 bases from J, leaving 9 bases between. The CDR3 totals 16 residues. Germline assignment: CDR1 LGHNA and CDR2 YSLEER. The CDR3 region is CASSQDGASSYNEQFF. In nucleotides, the CDR3 is TGCGCCAGCAGCCAAGATGGGGCAAGCTCCTACAATGAGCAGTTCTTC.

This clonotype was seen more than once but under ten times. The chain couples TRBV20-1 to TRBJ2-1; D unresolved. From germline, CDR1 is DFQATT and CDR2 SNEGSKA (reference sequence). This CDR3 is built from 14 residues. Trimming took off 1 base at V and 1 base at J, with 8 bases between the two ends. The CDR3 coding sequence is TGCAGTGCTAGAGTCAGGATGTCCTACAATGAGCAGTTCTTC. Translated: CSARVRMSYNEQFF.

The rearrangement links TRBV5-1 to TRBJ2-7, with 10 nucleotides matching TRBD2. Trimming removed 6 bases from V and 0 bases from J; junction bases left unmatched: 6. The CDR3 covers 15 residues. Germline V gene sequence: CDR1 SGHRS, CDR2 YFSETQ. CDR3 sequence (DNA): TGCGCCAGCAACCGGGCTAGCGGGAGCTCCTACGAGCAGTACTTC. The encoded protein is CASNRASGSSYEQYF.

This clonotype was detected only a few times. The chain is built from TRBV4-3 and TRBJ1-2, with a tentative D call TRBD1 (5 bases). Per germline, CDR1 LGHNA and CDR2 YSLEER. The V end was cut by 4 bases, the J end by 8 bases, with 20 bases between. The CDR3 covers 15 residues. The CDR3, as DNA: TGCGCCAGCAGCCGAGAACCCACCGGGGGTTGGGGCTACACCTTC. Translated, it gives CASSREPTGGWGYTF.

In this sample, this clonotype turned up a few times. The V and J genes are TRBV16 and TRBJ1-4; D unresolved. CDR1 is KGHSY and CDR2 is FQNENV in the germline V gene. The CDR3 consists of 14 residues. Trimming shortened V by 2 bases and J by 3 bases, and 7 bases separated the two germline ends. Here the CDR3 DNA reads TGTGCCAGCAGCCAACGGGAAGCTAATGAAAAACTGTTTTTT. Protein product: CASSQREANEKLFF. Supplemented by reference TRBV16 and TRBJ1-4, the full variable domain reads GEEVAQTPKHLVRGEGQKAKLYCAPIKGHSYVFWYQQVLKNEFKFLISFQNENVFDETGMPKERFSAKCLPNSPCSLEIQATKLEDSAVYFCASSQREANEKLFFGSGTQLSVL.

The rearrangement links TRBV28 to TRBJ1-5, with D hard to call. V was clipped by 8 bases and J by 0 bases, with 14 bases between them. Germline values: CDR1 MDHEN, CDR2 SYDVKM. The CDR3 sequence is 15 residues long. CDR3 sequence reads: CASVDREYSNQPQHF. For the CDR3, the DNA is TGTGCCAGCGTAGACCGGGAATATAGCAATCAGCCCCAGCATTTT.

This chain links TRBV5-1 with TRBJ1-1; 9 bases map to TRBD1. Per the germline V gene, CDR1 is SGHRS and CDR2 is YFSETQ. The CDR3 has 14 amino acids. With V trimmed by 5 bases and J by 4 bases, 6 bases remained unmatched. The CDR3 spells CASRDRGPLTEAFF. DNA of the CDR3: TGCGCCAGCAGGGACAGGGGTCCACTCACTGAAGCTTTCTTT.

V gene TRBV6-6 combines with J gene TRBJ2-1; weak D call: TRBD2 (6 bases). Trimming left V 2 bases short and J 7 bases short, with 15 bases between. CDR3 size: 15 residues. CDR1 is MNHNY, CDR2 SVGAGI, per germline (reference sequence). The CDR3 nucleotides are TGTGCCAGCAGTTACCAAGACCGGGGGACGAATGAGCAGTTCTTC. This gives the protein CASSYQDRGTNEQFF.

The rearrangement uses TRBV6-2 or TRBV6-3 and TRBJ1-6; D not resolved. With 7 bases removed from V and 10 bases from J, the gap between germline ends came to 11 bases. This CDR3 comprises 12 residues. CDR1 is MNHEY and CDR2 is SVGEGT in the germline V gene. This CDR3 is CASKLVGSPLHF. In DNA, the CDR3 is TGTGCCAGCAAGCTAGTGGGCTCACCCCTCCACTTT.

This rearrangement joins TRBV7-2 to TRBJ2-2; no reliable D call. The CDR3 is made up of 14 amino acids. Germline V gene sequence: CDR1 SGHTA, CDR2 FQGNSA. The V and J ends lost 1 base and 8 bases respectively, with 11 bases between them. The CDR3 nucleotides are TGTGCCAGCAGCTTAGAGGGCCGGATAGGGGAGCTGTTTTTT. It is translated as CASSLEGRIGELFF. Variable domain in full (rest from reference TRBV7-2 and TRBJ2-2): GAGVSQSPSNKVTEKGKDVELRCDPISGHTALYWYRQSLGQGLEFLIYFQGNSAPDKSGLPSDRFSAERTGGSVSTLTIQRTQQEDSAVYLCASSLEGRIGELFFGEGSRLTVL.

The chain employs TRBV28 and TRBJ2-3, with TRBD2 matching 9 bases. V gave up 5 bases and J gave up 7 bases; unmatched junction bases: 16. The germline CDR1 and CDR2 sequences are MDHEN and SYDVKM. The CDR3 loop spans 17 amino acids. CDR3 region: CASSPAPTSGSTNTQYF. The CDR3 DNA follows: TGTGCCAGCAGTCCCGCACCGACTAGCGGAAGCACGAATACGCAGTATTTT. Supplemented by reference TRBV28 and TRBJ2-3, the full variable domain reads DVKVTQSSRYLVKRTGEKVFLECVQDMDHENMFWYRQDPGLGLRLIYFSYDVKMKEKGDIPEGYSVSREKKERFSLILESASTNQTSMYLCASSPAPTSGSTNTQYFGPGTRLTVL.

The chain combines TRBV20-1 with TRBJ1-1; D uncertain. The CDR3 is 12 residues long. The germline CDR1 and CDR2 sequences are DFQATT and SNEGSKA (reference sequence). Trimming removed 3 bases from V and 3 bases from J, with 8 bases in between. The CDR3 protein is CSASRVDTEAFF. In DNA form, the CDR3 reads TGCAGTGCTAGTAGGGTGGACACTGAAGCTTTCTTT.

In this sample, this clonotype turned up many times. The CDR3 DNA is TGTGCCAGCAGTTACTCTCGCAGCCGGCCATCCTACGAGCAGTACTTC. Residues: CASSYSRSRPSYEQYF. The chain joins TRBV6-2 or TRBV6-3 to TRBJ2-7; D ambiguous. Germline lookup yields CDR1 MNHEY and CDR2 SVGEGT. V gave up 0 bases and J gave up 1 base, with 13 bases separating them. The CDR3 runs to 16 residues.

This clonotype showed up just a few times. This chain connects TRBV6-5 to TRBJ2-7; tentative D call: TRBD1 (6 bases). V lost 4 bases and J lost 1, with 14 bases in between. Germline values: CDR1 MNHEY, CDR2 SVGAGI. This CDR3 has 15 amino acids. The CDR3 coding sequence is TGTGCCAGCAGTTTCCAGGGGTCTAGTTCCTACGAGCAGTACTTC. Protein: CASSFQGSSSYEQYF.

In this sample, this clonotype turned up a few times. This chain uses TRBV9 with TRBJ1-5; no clear D. Germline assignment: CDR1 SGDLS and CDR2 YYNGEE. This CDR3 comprises 14 residues. Trimming pared 4 bases from V and 4 bases from J, leaving 12 bases between. The CDR3 DNA follows: TGTGCCAGCAGCCCAGGACTGGTAAATCAGCCCCAGCATTTT. Encoded protein: CASSPGLVNQPQHF.

The chain joins TRBV14 to TRBJ2-2, with D unresolved. The CDR3 is 14 residues long. CDR1 is SGHDN and CDR2 is FVKESK in the germline V gene. V dropped 2 bases and J dropped 6 bases, with 10 bases sitting between them. Written as DNA, the CDR3 is TGTGCCAGCAGCCAATACTTCGTGTCCGGGGAGCTGTTTTTT. Residues: CASSQYFVSGELFF.

The table lists this clonotype with many counts. The rearrangement joins TRBV11-3 to TRBJ1-3, with TRBD1 identical over 9 bases. Germline V gene lookup returns CDR1 SGHNT and CDR2 YENEEA. Losses at the gene ends were 5 bases for V and 2 bases for J; bases not matched to a gene: 4. The CDR3 has 15 amino acids. CDR3 in amino acids: CASSPGQGPGNTIYF. CDR3 DNA sequence: TGTGCCAGCAGCCCGGGACAGGGACCTGGAAACACCATATATTTT.

This clonotype was recorded a few times. The CDR3 DNA sequence: TGTGCCAGCAGCCAAGCAGGGGATGGCTACACCTTC. Its translation is CASSQAGDGYTF. This chain connects TRBV16 to TRBJ1-2, with D tentatively TRBD1 (6 bases). The CDR3 extends over 12 amino acids. V lost 2 bases, J lost 6 bases, and 7 bases lay in between. CDR1 is KGHSY and CDR2 is FQNENV in the germline V gene.

Many counts were recorded for this clonotype. This sequence joins TRBV12-3 or TRBV12-4 and TRBJ1-4; 9 bases match TRBD1. J gave up 3 bases and V 8 bases, and 1 base lay outside the gene matches. This CDR3 has 13 residues. CDR3 DNA sequence: TGTGCCAGCCGACAGGGGGCTAATGAAAAACTGTTTTTT. This gives the protein CASRQGANEKLFF.

In DNA, the CDR3 is TGTGCCAGCGTTTACCTAGCGGGGAAACGCGATGAGCAGTTCTTC. Translated, it gives CASVYLAGKRDEQFF. The rearrangement uses TRBV28 and TRBJ2-1; the match to TRBD2 covers 9 bases. The V segment lost 8 bases and the J segment 8 bases; nucleotides outside the gene matches: 13. The germline V gene has CDR1 MDHEN and CDR2 SYDVKM. The CDR3 runs to 15 residues.